This passage covers 21 T cell receptor beta chains from one sample sequenced in a study of blood T cell repertoires in COVID-19 (dated by TCRdb to the early 2020s). The receptor library was made with the immunoSEQ multiplex PCR assay. In TCRdb, the immuneACCESS table is reduced to in-frame sequences with V and J assigned. These tables do not hold every clone; where another copy was compared, an unresolved V gene accounts for under half, and the others remain unexplained. Present in this sample are more than 300,000 clones, more than 90% of which were seen just once. 3.9% of the sample is held by the ten biggest clonotypes. Input material: PBMCs or T cells enriched from blood (not recorded which). These receptors were collected from a woman aged 25 to 45 who had been exposed to COVID-19.

The J gene is TRBJ2-3, the V gene TRBV6-4; 7 bases are a match to TRBD1. V was pared by 5 bases and J by 0 bases, with 5 bases of the junction left unmatched. In germline, CDR1 is MRHNA, CDR2 SNTAGT. There are 15 residues in the CDR3. The CDR3 region has the DNA TGTGCCAGCAGTACCTCAGGGGGAAGCACAGATACGCAGTATTTT. Amino acids: CASSTSGGSTDTQYF.

The V gene is TRBV27, the J gene TRBJ1-5, with D hard to call. The CDR3 totals 14 residues. V was cut by 1 base and J by 4 bases, with 8 bases left in between. Germline lookup yields CDR1 MNHEY and CDR2 SMNVEV (reference sequence). The CDR3 DNA reads TGTGCCAGCAGTTTATTATCGGGGAATCAGCCCCAGCATTTT. Translated, it gives CASSLLSGNQPQHF.

The chain is built from TRBV2 and TRBJ1-1; possible D gene TRBD1, 6 bases. The CDR3 is made up of 17 amino acids. Looked up from germline, CDR1 is SNHLY and CDR2 is FYNNEI. With 3 bases removed from V and 5 bases from J, the gap between germline ends came to 22 bases. The CDR3 is CASSDPVRGGRRTEAFF. The CDR3 DNA reads TGTGCCAGCAGTGATCCCGTAAGGGGGGGGCGCAGAACTGAAGCTTTCTTT.

This clone appeared a few times. V is TRBV14 and J is TRBJ1-2, with 8 bases matching TRBD1. J was trimmed by 5 bases and V by 1 base; bases with no gene match: 3. CDR1 is SGHDN and CDR2 is FVKESK in the germline V gene. The CDR3 has 14 amino acids. The CDR3 nucleotides read TGTGCCAGCAGCCAAGCAACAGGGGGATATGGCTACACCTTC. It yields the protein CASSQATGGYGYTF.

J is TRBJ1-1 and V is TRBV18; no clear D gene. The CDR3 sequence is 13 residues long. Germline V lookup: CDR1 KGHSH, CDR2 LQKENI. The ends were cut back, 5 bases at V and 2 bases at J, with 9 bases in the middle. The CDR3 region has the DNA TGTGCCAGCTCATCACAGACTAACACTGAAGCTTTCTTT. This encodes CASSSQTNTEAFF.

This clone was seen just once. This rearrangement joins TRBV5-4 to TRBJ2-7; possible D gene TRBD1, 6 bases. Germline loops: CDR1 SGHNT, CDR2 YYREEE (reference sequence). This CDR3 is 14 amino acids long. With 2 bases removed from V and 3 bases from J, the gap between germline ends came to 12 bases. CDR3 protein: CASSFGTQYYEQYF. Written as DNA, the CDR3 is TGTGCCAGCAGCTTCGGGACACAATACTACGAGCAGTACTTC.

The chain links TRBV25-1 to TRBJ1-1, with D tentatively TRBD1 (6 bases). Germline V gene sequence: CDR1 MGHDK, CDR2 SYGVNS. The CDR3 sequence is 14 residues long. V gave up 0 bases and J gave up 3 bases, with 8 bases separating them. The DNA for the CDR3 is TGTGCCAGCAGTGAATATCCAGGGGACACTGAAGCTTTCTTT. The encoded protein is CASSEYPGDTEAFF. Full variable domain (outside the CDR3, taken from reference TRBV25-1 and TRBJ1-1): EADIYQTPRYLVIGTGKKITLECSQTMGHDKMYWYQQDPGMELHLIHYSYGVNSTEKGDLSSESTVSRIRTEHFPLTLESARPSHTSQYLCASSEYPGDTEAFFGQGTRLTVV.

V is TRBV3-1 (or the pseudogene TRBV3-2) and J is TRBJ1-2; no definite D call. CDR1 and CDR2 (germline): LGHDT, YNNKEL (reference sequence). The CDR3 is 14 residues long. The V and J ends lost 4 bases and 0 bases respectively, with 9 bases between them. Here the CDR3 reads CASSLHPTNYGYTF. The CDR3 DNA is TGTGCCAGCAGCCTACACCCAACTAACTATGGCTACACCTTC.

This clone was seen only once. This chain links TRBV5-6 with TRBJ1-2, with D unresolved. Germline-derived CDR1 and CDR2 are SGHDT and YYEEEE. The V end was cut by 1 base, the J end by 4 bases, with 14 bases between. The CDR3 sequence is 15 residues long. This CDR3 reads CASSLRREKAYGYTF. CDR3 sequence (DNA): TGTGCCAGCAGCTTGAGAAGGGAGAAGGCCTATGGCTACACCTTC.

J is TRBJ1-1 and V is TRBV10-3, with D perhaps matching TRBD1 (6 bases). Trimming stripped 6 bases from V and 7 bases from J, with 12 bases between. From germline, CDR1 is ENHRY and CDR2 SYGVKD. The length of the CDR3 is 12 residues. CDR3 residues: CAISADRFEAFF. The CDR3 DNA reads as TGTGCCATCAGCGCCGACAGGTTTGAAGCTTTCTTT.

As regards this clone: One junction end does not reproduce the germline sequence, and a read error may be involved. J is TRBJ1-6 and V is TRBV3-1 (or the pseudogene TRBV3-2), with D possibly TRBD1 on 5 matching bases. CDR3 length: 17 amino acids. Looked up from germline, CDR1 is LGHDT and CDR2 is YNNKEL (reference sequence). CDR3 nucleotides: TGTGCCAGCAGCCTACCAAGGGGATGTGTCTATGATTCACCCCTCCACTTT. Translation: CASSLPRGCVYDSPLHF.

The rearrangement joins TRBV12-3 or TRBV12-4 to TRBJ1-5, with 7 bases fitting TRBD1. Trimming at V came to 5 bases and at J to 6 bases, leaving 4 bases not matched to a gene. The CDR3 has 13 residues. The chain's CDR3 is CASSQGDRQPQHF. The CDR3 DNA sequence: TGTGCCAGCAGTCAGGGGGACCGTCAGCCCCAGCATTTT.

The V call is TRBV7-3, the J call TRBJ2-5; 8 bases line up with TRBD1. From germline, CDR1 is SGHTA and CDR2 FQGTGA. The CDR3 covers 15 residues. V lost 3 bases to trimming and J lost 1 base; unmatched junction nucleotides: 4. The CDR3 DNA follows: TGTGCCAGCAGCTTTGACAGGGGCGGCCAAGAGACCCAGTACTTC. This sequence encodes CASSFDRGGQETQYF.

The CDR3 loop reads CASSPSGGLGYGYTF. CDR3 coding DNA: TGTGCCAGCTCACCCTCAGGGGGCTTAGGCTATGGCTACACCTTC. The V and J genes are TRBV18 and TRBJ1-2; 8 bases line up with TRBD1. Germline-derived CDR1 and CDR2 are KGHSH and LQKENI. The V segment lost 3 bases and the J segment 4 bases; nucleotides outside the gene matches: 7. The CDR3 runs to 15 residues.

The gene calls are TRBV10-3 and TRBJ2-1; TRBD2 matches at 14 bases. The trim removed 9 bases at V and 10 bases at J, leaving 17 bases unmatched. The CDR3 extends over 17 amino acids. From germline, CDR1 is ENHRY and CDR2 SYGVKD. In DNA form, the CDR3 reads TGTGCCATTTCTAGACCAACCGGGACTAGCGGGGGCTCGGAGCAGTTCTTC. Protein sequence: CAISRPTGTSGGSEQFF.

This chain links TRBV27 with TRBJ2-1; 10 nucleotides line up with TRBD1. The junction had 8 bases not matched to a gene; V was cut back by 5 bases and J by 7 bases. The CDR3 totals 15 residues. Germline V gene sequence: CDR1 MNHEY, CDR2 SMNVEV (reference sequence). The CDR3: CASSGDRGFRNEQFF. As DNA, the CDR3 is TGTGCCAGCAGTGGGGACAGGGGATTTCGGAATGAGCAGTTCTTC.

V gene TRBV5-5 combines with J gene TRBJ1-1, with D perhaps TRBD1 (5 bases). This CDR3 has 14 amino acids. In germline, CDR1 is SGHKS, CDR2 YYEKEE (reference sequence). V was clipped by 4 bases and J by 0 bases, with 10 bases between them. The CDR3 DNA is TGTGCCAGCAGCGCGGGACCGCTGAACACTGAAGCTTTCTTT. It codes for CASSAGPLNTEAFF.

The rearrangement joins TRBV6-6 to TRBJ1-2; weak D call: TRBD1 (5 bases). Germline CDR1 and CDR2: MNHNY and SVGAGI (reference sequence). V lost 5 bases and J 1 base, leaving 23 bases between the germline ends. The CDR3 length is 18 residues. The CDR3 sequence is CASSRGGTTILFNYGYTF. The CDR3, as DNA: TGTGCCAGCAGTCGCGGGGGGACTACGATACTATTTAACTATGGCTACACCTTC.

This chain links TRBV6-5 with TRBJ1-5, with 8 bases fitting TRBD1. The CDR3 loop spans 13 amino acids. Germline V gene sequence: CDR1 MNHEY, CDR2 SVGAGI. With 8 bases clipped from V and 4 bases from J, the junction kept 4 bases outside the gene matches. The CDR3 coding sequence is TGTGCCAGCCGACAGGGGCAAAATCAGCCCCAGCATTTT. Its protein is CASRQGQNQPQHF.

The chain couples TRBV18 to TRBJ2-5, with 7 nucleotides matching TRBD1. V was pared by 3 bases and J by 5 bases, with 9 bases of the junction left unmatched. The CDR3 extends over 15 amino acids. Germline CDR1 KGHSH, CDR2 LQKENI. The CDR3 reads CASSPLTGKEETQYF. CDR3 nucleotides: TGTGCCAGCTCACCCCTGACAGGGAAGGAGGAGACCCAGTACTTC. The entire variable domain, with the rest obtained from reference TRBV18 and TRBJ2-5, is as follows: NAGVMQNPRHLVRRRGQEARLRCSPMKGHSHVYWYRQLPEEGLKFMVYLQKENIIDESGMPKERFSAEFPKEGPSILRIQQVVRGDSAAYFCASSPLTGKEETQYFGPGTRLLVL.

The V and J genes are TRBV6-5 and TRBJ1-2; D perhaps matches TRBD1 (6 bases). The CDR3 is made up of 14 amino acids. The V gene lost 2 bases and the J gene lost 6 bases, with 13 bases spanning the gap. From germline, CDR1 is MNHEY and CDR2 SVGAGI. CDR3 amino acids: CASSYTQGLDGYTF. CDR3 sequence (DNA): TGTGCCAGCAGTTACACACAGGGCCTAGATGGCTACACCTTC.